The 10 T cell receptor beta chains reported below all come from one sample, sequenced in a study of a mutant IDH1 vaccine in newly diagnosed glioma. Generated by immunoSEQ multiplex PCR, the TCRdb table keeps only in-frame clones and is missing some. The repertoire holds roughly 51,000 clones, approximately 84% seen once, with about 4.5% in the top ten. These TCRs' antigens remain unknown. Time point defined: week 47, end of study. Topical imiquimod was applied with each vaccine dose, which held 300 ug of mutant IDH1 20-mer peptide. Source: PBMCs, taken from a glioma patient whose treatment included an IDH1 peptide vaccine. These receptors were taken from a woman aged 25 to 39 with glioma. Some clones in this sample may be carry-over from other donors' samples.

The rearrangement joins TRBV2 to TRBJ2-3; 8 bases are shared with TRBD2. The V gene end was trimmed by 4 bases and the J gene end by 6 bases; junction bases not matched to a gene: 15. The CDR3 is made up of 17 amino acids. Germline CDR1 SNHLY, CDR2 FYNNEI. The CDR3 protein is CASSASGSGARRDTQYF. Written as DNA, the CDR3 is TGTGCCAGCAGTGCCTCGGGTAGCGGGGCCCGTAGGGATACGCAGTATTTT.

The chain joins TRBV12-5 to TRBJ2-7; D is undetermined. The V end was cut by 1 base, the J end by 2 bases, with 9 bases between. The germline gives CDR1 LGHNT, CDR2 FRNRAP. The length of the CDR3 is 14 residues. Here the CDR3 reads CASGLESGPYEQYF. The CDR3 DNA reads TGTGCTAGTGGTTTGGAATCAGGTCCCTACGAGCAGTACTTC.

The CDR3 here is CASSPTYRVGNQPQHF. CDR3 bases: TGTGCCAGCAGCCCAACTTACAGGGTTGGAAATCAGCCCCAGCATTTT. V usage is TRBV2 and J usage is TRBJ1-5, with a tentative D call TRBD1 (6 bases). Germline loops: CDR1 SNHLY, CDR2 FYNNEI. The CDR3 is made up of 16 amino acids. Trimming took off 6 bases at V and 4 bases at J, with 19 bases between the two ends.

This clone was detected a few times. The CDR3 nucleotides read TGTGCCAGCAGCCAAGCGACAGGGTCGAACACTGAAGCTTTCTTT. It codes for CASSQATGSNTEAFF. The rearrangement joins TRBV4-2 to TRBJ1-1, with 7 bases identical to TRBD1. CDR1 is LGHNA, CDR2 YNFKEQ, per germline. CDR3 size: 15 residues. After removal of 1 base from V and 1 base from J, the junction contained 3 bases not matched to a gene.

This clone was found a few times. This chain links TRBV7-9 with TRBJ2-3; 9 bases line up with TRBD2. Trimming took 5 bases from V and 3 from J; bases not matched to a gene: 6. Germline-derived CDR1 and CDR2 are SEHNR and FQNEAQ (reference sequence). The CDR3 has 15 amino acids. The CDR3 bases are TGTGCCAGCAGCCCGACAGGACTAGCGACAGATACGCAGTATTTT. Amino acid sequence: CASSPTGLATDTQYF.

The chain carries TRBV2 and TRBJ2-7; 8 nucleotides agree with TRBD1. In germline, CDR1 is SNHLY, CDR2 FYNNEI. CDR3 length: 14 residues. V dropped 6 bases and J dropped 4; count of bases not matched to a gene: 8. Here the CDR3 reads CASRDRDSGYEQYF. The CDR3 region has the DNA TGTGCCAGCAGGGACAGGGATAGCGGATACGAGCAGTACTTC. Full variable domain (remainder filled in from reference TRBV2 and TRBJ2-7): EPEVTQTPSHQVTQMGQEVILRCVPISNHLYFYWYRQILGQKVEFLVSFYNNEISEKSEIFDDQFSVERPDGSNFTLKIRSTKLEDSAMYFCASRDRDSGYEQYFGPGTRLTVT.

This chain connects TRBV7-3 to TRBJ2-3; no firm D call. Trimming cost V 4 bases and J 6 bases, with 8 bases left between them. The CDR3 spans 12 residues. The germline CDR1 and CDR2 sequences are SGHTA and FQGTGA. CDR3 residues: CASSSPGDTQYF. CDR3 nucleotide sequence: TGTGCCAGCAGCTCTCCCGGGGATACGCAGTATTTT.

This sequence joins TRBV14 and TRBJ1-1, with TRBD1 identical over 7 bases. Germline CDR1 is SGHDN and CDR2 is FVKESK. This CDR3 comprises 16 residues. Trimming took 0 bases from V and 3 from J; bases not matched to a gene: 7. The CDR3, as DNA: TGTGCCAGCAGCCAAGATAGGGGGCGCCCGGACACTGAAGCTTTCTTT. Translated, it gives CASSQDRGRPDTEAFF.

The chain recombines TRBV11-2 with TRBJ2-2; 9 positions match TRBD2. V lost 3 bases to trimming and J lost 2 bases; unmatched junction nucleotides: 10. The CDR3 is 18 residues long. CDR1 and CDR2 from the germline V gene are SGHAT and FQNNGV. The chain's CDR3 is CASSFYGKREDNTGELFF. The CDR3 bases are TGTGCCAGCAGCTTTTACGGGAAGCGGGAGGACAACACCGGGGAGCTGTTTTTT. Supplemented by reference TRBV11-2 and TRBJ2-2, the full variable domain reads EAGVAQSPRYKIIEKRQSVAFWCNPISGHATLYWYQQILGQGPKLLIQFQNNGVVDDSQLPKDRFSAERLKGVDSTLKIQPAKLEDSAVYLCASSFYGKREDNTGELFFGEGSRLTVL.

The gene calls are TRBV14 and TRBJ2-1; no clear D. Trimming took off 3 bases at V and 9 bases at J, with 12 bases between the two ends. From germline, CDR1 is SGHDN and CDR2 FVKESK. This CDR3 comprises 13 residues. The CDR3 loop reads CASSHDPWGEQFF. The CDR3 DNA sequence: TGTGCCAGCAGCCACGACCCCTGGGGTGAGCAGTTCTTC.